The source of this TCR beta chain is a study of cytomegalovirus exposure and HLA in healthy donors. Study context: As an earlier analysis found, some 170 million T cells yielded fewer than 130 million unique TCR beta sequences.

V dropped 4 bases and J dropped 4; count of bases not matched to a gene: 3. Per the germline V gene, CDR1 is SGHDN and CDR2 is FVKESK. The CDR3 sequence is 14 residues long. PCR primers comprised 60 Vbeta and 13 Jbeta primers. Only in-frame clones appear in the TCRdb table, and some are missing; sequencing was by immunoSEQ multiplex PCR. In the table there are some 180,000 clones, over 75% of which are singletons. On this clone: Its target is unknown.

Study outcomes and limitations: In a later analysis, an Asian-associated ancestry cluster reportedly showed fewer N-insertions than the roughly 730-donor mean.

The clonotype originates from a woman aged 45-65 years in good health and CMV-seronegative. The chain combines TRBV14 with TRBJ2-5; TRBD1 agrees at 10 bases. Material for sequencing was PBMCs. CDR3 region: CASSLTGGGETQYF. The DNA of the CDR3 is TGTGCCAGCAGCCTGACAGGGGGCGGAGAGACCCAGTACTTC.